Below are 28 T cell receptor beta chains sequenced from a single sample in a study of type 1 regulatory T cells. Each CDR3 protein is one row after TCRdb ran MiXCR on the reads. Among fewer than 20,000 distinct CDR3 sequences, roughly a tenth were seen once, and the ten largest hold approximately 3%. Sequenced input: CD4+ T cells, either the whole sample or a sorted fraction (not recorded which). The receptor source for this set is a human donor in good health.

This clonotype was seen a handful of times. A much larger clone differs by one base, so this may be a read error. The chain is built from TRBV20-1 and TRBJ2-1; 13 bases match TRBD2. CDR1 is DFQATT, CDR2 SNEGSKA, per germline (reference sequence). After removal of 5 bases from V and 6 bases from J, the junction contained 4 bases not matched to a gene. The length of the CDR3 is 14 residues. CDR3 protein: CSAPTSGRRNEQFF. CDR3 coding DNA: TGCAGTGCTCCGACTAGCGGGAGGCGCAATGAGCAGTTCTTC.

This rearrangement joins TRBV14 to TRBJ1-1, with D hard to call. This CDR3 is built from 14 residues. V was shortened by 0 bases and J by 7 bases, with 12 bases between the two germline ends. Germline-derived CDR1 and CDR2 are SGHDN and FVKESK. This CDR3 is CASSQDRRLNEAFF. In DNA form, the CDR3 reads TGTGCCAGCAGCCAAGATAGGAGACTCAATGAAGCTTTCTTT.

This clonotype was seen a handful of times. This chain joins TRBV30 and TRBJ1-3; D call uncertain. The V end was cut by 4 bases, the J end by 0 bases, with 7 bases between. The CDR3 runs 13 residues. Germline V lookup: CDR1 GTSNPN, CDR2 SVGIG (reference sequence). CDR3 nucleotide sequence: TGTGCCTGGAATATGCTCTCTGGAAACACCATATATTTT. Residues: CAWNMLSGNTIYF.

This clonotype was counted only a few times. J is TRBJ2-7 and V is TRBV5-4, with 8 bases matching TRBD2. CDR3 length: 16 amino acids. Germline V gene sequence: CDR1 SGHNT, CDR2 YYREEE (reference sequence). The ends lost 1 base at V and 0 bases at J; junction bases unmatched: 6. The CDR3 region is CASSLKTSASSYEQYF. The DNA for the CDR3 is TGTGCCAGCAGCTTGAAGACTAGCGCGAGCTCCTACGAGCAGTACTTC.

This clonotype was observed at least ten times. V and J are TRBV3-1 and TRBJ2-5, with unresolved D. V dropped 3 bases and J dropped 7 bases, with 3 bases sitting between them. CDR1 and CDR2 from the germline V gene are LGHDT and YNNKEL (reference sequence). This CDR3 region has 10 residues. This chain's CDR3 is CASSQGTQYF. The CDR3 DNA is TGTGCCAGCAGCCAGGGGACCCAGTACTTC.

This clonotype was counted a few times. The V call is TRBV7-2, the J call TRBJ2-1; 7 nucleotides match TRBD2. With V trimmed by 0 bases and J by 7 bases, 9 bases remained unmatched. Germline V gene data show CDR1 as SGHTA and CDR2 as FQGNSA. The CDR3 consists of 16 residues. This chain's CDR3 is CASSLALGGGPNEQFF. DNA for the CDR3: TGTGCCAGCAGCTTAGCGCTCGGGGGAGGGCCGAATGAGCAGTTCTTC.

By sample fraction, this clonotype is medium-sized. The chain carries TRBV6-5 and TRBJ2-1; 11 bases align to TRBD2. V lost 6 bases to trimming and J lost 5 bases; unmatched junction nucleotides: 6. Germline assignment: CDR1 MNHEY and CDR2 SVGAGI. CDR3 length: 15 amino acids. For the CDR3, the DNA is TGTGCCAGCAGGCCCGGGACTAGCGGAAACAATGAGCAGTTCTTC. It codes for CASRPGTSGNNEQFF.

In this sample, this clonotype turned up many times. The chain carries TRBV29-1 and TRBJ2-1, with 12 bases matching TRBD2. The CDR3 has 13 residues. V gave up 7 bases and J gave up 5 bases; unmatched junction bases: 3. Germline assignment: CDR1 SQVTM and CDR2 ANQGSEA. Written as DNA, the CDR3 is TGCAGCGCCCGACTAGCGGGAGACAATGAGCAGTTCTTC. Translating gives CSARLAGDNEQFF.

This clonotype rates as medium-sized. V and J are TRBV3-1 and TRBJ1-1; TRBD1 matches at 8 bases. The ends lost 0 bases at V and 10 bases at J; junction bases unmatched: 1. Germline V gene data show CDR1 as LGHDT and CDR2 as YNNKEL (reference sequence). There are 12 residues in the CDR3. CDR3 loop: CASSQDTGGAFF. The CDR3 nucleotides read TGTGCCAGCAGCCAAGATACAGGGGGAGCTTTCTTT.

A few counts support this clonotype. This sequence joins TRBV7-2 and TRBJ1-5, with 7 bases fitting TRBD1. From germline, CDR1 is SGHTA and CDR2 FQGNSA. The CDR3 runs to 15 residues. V lost 4 bases and J lost 2; bases outside the gene matches: 5. This CDR3 reads CASSSTGSGNQPQHF. CDR3 DNA sequence: TGTGCCAGCAGCTCGACAGGGTCTGGCAATCAGCCCCAGCATTTT.

This clonotype is large by share. This chain joins TRBV5-5 and TRBJ2-2; a weak D match, TRBD2 (5 bases). Germline CDR1 reads SGHKS; CDR2 reads YYEKEE (reference sequence). V dropped 7 bases and J dropped 1 base, with 5 bases sitting between them. This CDR3 has 12 residues. In nucleotides, the CDR3 is TGTGCCAGCGGGAGGAACACCGGGGAGCTGTTTTTT. Translation gives CASGRNTGELFF.

This clonotype was recorded at least ten times. The chain employs TRBV4-3 and TRBJ2-6; 9 bases fit TRBD1. Losses at the gene ends were 4 bases for V and 5 bases for J; bases not matched to a gene: 15. The CDR3 is made up of 19 amino acids. Germline CDR1 reads LGHNA; CDR2 reads YSLEER. The CDR3 loop is CASSPKISTGGARANVLTF. The CDR3, as DNA: TGCGCCAGCAGCCCAAAAATCTCAACAGGGGGCGCCCGGGCCAACGTCCTGACTTTC.

The chain joins TRBV5-4 to TRBJ2-3, with 7 bases lining up with TRBD2. This CDR3 region has 16 residues. The germline V gene encodes CDR1 SGHNT and CDR2 YYREEE (reference sequence). The V segment lost 4 bases and the J segment 4 bases; nucleotides outside the gene matches: 12. CDR3 region: CASSPINSGRADTQYF. The CDR3 nucleotides are TGTGCCAGCAGCCCTATTAATAGCGGGCGTGCAGATACGCAGTATTTT.

This clonotype was detected ten times or more. The CDR3 spells CASSYSLVRSYEQYF. DNA for the CDR3: TGTGCCAGCAGTTACTCGCTCGTCCGCTCCTACGAGCAGTACTTC. The rearrangement joins TRBV6-2 or TRBV6-3 to TRBJ2-7; D is ambiguous. The CDR3 contains 15 residues. V lost 0 bases, J lost 0 bases, and 9 bases lay in between. Germline CDR1 MNHEY, CDR2 SVGEGT.

This clonotype was seen ten or more times. The rearrangement uses TRBV2 and TRBJ2-7; D not certain. The CDR3 has 13 residues. Germline V gives CDR1 SNHLY, CDR2 FYNNEI. Trimming took off 6 bases at V and 7 bases at J, with 16 bases between the two ends. CDR3 in amino acids: CASRLDALEEQYF. CDR3 bases: TGTGCCAGCAGGTTAGACGCCCTGGAGGAGCAGTACTTC.

This clonotype was detected many times. The rearrangement joins TRBV10-3 to TRBJ2-2; the D gene is possibly TRBD1 (6 bases). In germline, CDR1 is ENHRY, CDR2 SYGVKD. V lost 6 bases and J 2 bases, leaving 10 bases between the germline ends. The CDR3 spans 14 residues. The CDR3: CAIRRTDNTGELFF. CDR3 bases: TGTGCCATCAGACGGACAGACAACACCGGGGAGCTGTTTTTT.

By proportion, this clonotype is medium-sized. The V call is TRBV7-2, the J call TRBJ2-7; 7 bases agree with TRBD2. Trimming cost V 1 base and J 6 bases; bases outside gene matches: 3. In germline, CDR1 is SGHTA, CDR2 FQGNSA. This CDR3 region has 13 residues. The DNA for the CDR3 is TGTGCCAGCAGCTTAGGGGGAGGGCTCGAGCAGTACTTC. It codes for CASSLGGGLEQYF.

This clonotype was seen repeatedly, ten times or more. The chain couples TRBV20-1 to TRBJ2-3; TRBD1 agrees at 8 bases. Germline trimming cut 6 bases from V and 5 bases from J; bases unmatched to any gene: 10. This CDR3 has 14 amino acids. Germline CDR1 and CDR2: DFQATT and SNEGSKA (reference sequence). CDR3 protein: CSARGQGVRDTQYF. CDR3 bases: TGCAGTGCCCGAGGACAGGGAGTCAGAGATACGCAGTATTTT.

This clonotype was seen many times. The V gene is TRBV29-1, the J gene TRBJ2-5; 9 bases fit TRBD1. V was clipped by 6 bases and J by 5 bases; unmatched bases: 1. The CDR3 sequence is 11 residues long. Germline CDR1 and CDR2: SQVTM and ANQGSEA. CDR3 nucleotides: TGCAGCGTGACAGGGGGGGAGACCCAGTACTTC. This gives the protein CSVTGGETQYF.

In this sample, this clonotype is medium-sized. The rearrangement joins TRBV6-2 or TRBV6-3 to TRBJ2-2; D is ambiguous. Germline loops: CDR1 MNHEY, CDR2 SVGEGT. This CDR3 has 11 amino acids. Trimming shortened V by 4 bases and J by 5 bases, and 2 bases separated the two germline ends. The chain's CDR3 is CASSLTGELFF. For the CDR3, the DNA is TGTGCCAGCAGTTTAACCGGGGAGCTGTTTTTT.

Details on this clonotype: A much larger clone sits a single nucleotide away, making a read error possible. The DNA of the CDR3 is TGCAGTGCTAGGCTGGCCTCCTACGAGCAGTACTTC. The encoded protein is CSARLASYEQYF. The chain uses TRBV20-1 and TRBJ2-7; D unresolved. From germline, CDR1 is DFQATT and CDR2 SNEGSKA (reference sequence). CDR3 length: 12 amino acids. The germline V and J ends were trimmed by 3 bases and 0 bases, with 6 bases remaining between them.

In this sample, this clonotype turned up many times. V is TRBV2 and J is TRBJ1-2, with 8 bases that match TRBD1. J was trimmed by 8 bases and V by 4 bases; bases with no gene match: 3. Germline values: CDR1 SNHLY, CDR2 FYNNEI. The CDR3 length is 12 residues. CDR3 in DNA: TGTGCCAGCAGTGTGGACAGGGAGGGCTACACCTTC. Protein product: CASSVDREGYTF.

This clonotype was recorded many times. The J gene is TRBJ2-7, the V gene TRBV28; weak D call: TRBD2 (6 bases). In germline, CDR1 is MDHEN, CDR2 SYDVKM. The CDR3 has 13 residues. The V end lost 6 bases, the J end lost 6 bases, and 15 bases lay between the germline ends. The CDR3 loop reads CASSSGTLREQYF. For the CDR3, the DNA is TGTGCCAGCAGCTCCGGGACTCTGCGCGAGCAGTACTTC.

This clonotype was seen ten or more times. J is TRBJ2-7 and V is TRBV7-9, with D possibly called TRBD1 or TRBD2 (5 bases each). The V end was cut by 5 bases, the J end by 4 bases, with 9 bases between. CDR1 is SEHNR and CDR2 is FQNEAQ in the germline V gene (reference sequence). The CDR3 spans 12 residues. The CDR3 sequence is CASSPGTYEQYF. The CDR3 DNA is TGTGCCAGCAGCCCCGGGACGTACGAGCAGTACTTC.

This clonotype was picked up a small number of times. The chain is built from TRBV12-3 or TRBV12-4 and TRBJ1-1; D is undetermined. Deletions cut 2 bases from V and 1 base from J, with 11 bases between. CDR3 size: 15 residues. CDR3 amino acids: CASSLKGGSNTEAFF. In DNA, the CDR3 is TGTGCCAGCAGTTTAAAGGGCGGATCGAACACTGAAGCTTTCTTT.

The V call is TRBV5-1, the J call TRBJ2-3; 13 bases align to TRBD2. The CDR3 is 19 residues long. The germline CDR1 and CDR2 sequences are SGHRS and YFSETQ. V shed 1 base, J shed 0 bases, and the junction held 8 bases outside the gene matches. The CDR3 bases are TGCGCCAGCAGCTTGAGATGGACTAGCGGGAGCAGGAGCACAGATACGCAGTATTTT. Amino acids: CASSLRWTSGSRSTDTQYF.

This clonotype appeared a few times. The chain couples TRBV6-1 to TRBJ1-5, with D possibly matching TRBD1 (5 bases). Germline V CDR1 and CDR2: MNHNS, SASEGT. V gave up 6 bases and J gave up 0 bases, with 21 bases separating them. This CDR3 comprises 18 residues. This chain's CDR3 is CASSQGKGHEYSNQPQHF. DNA of the CDR3: TGTGCCAGCAGCCAAGGAAAGGGGCACGAGTATAGCAATCAGCCCCAGCATTTT.

This clonotype was seen at least ten times. This chain uses TRBV10-2 with TRBJ2-2, with D uncertain. The CDR3 extends over 11 amino acids. V dropped 6 bases and J dropped 7 bases, with 6 bases sitting between them. CDR1 is WSHSY and CDR2 is SAAADI in the germline V gene. Here the CDR3 reads CASRGNGELFF. Here the CDR3 DNA reads TGCGCCAGCAGGGGGAACGGGGAGCTGTTTTTT.